Below are 21 T cell receptor beta chains sequenced from a single sample in a study of tumor-infiltrating lymphocytes in primary liver carcinoma. TCR beta cDNA was made from approximately 500 ng total RNA with a constant-region primer. Slightly modified ARM-PCR with three nested multiplex PCR rounds yielded TCR beta libraries. A C-beta reverse primer and TRBV1-TRBV30 forward primers served in each of the first two PCR rounds, at 10 cycles apiece. TCRdb re-called the multiplex PCR reads through MiXCR, storing one row per CDR3 protein. Of tens of thousands of distinct CDR3 sequences in the sample, around 70% were seen once. Unsorted bulk tissue of roughly 18-31 mg yielded co-extracted RNA and DNA. The sample comprised liver tumor tissue from sampling region 1. Subset specified: tumor region T1, superior pole. The receptors originated from a man aged 40-55 years with primary liver carcinoma and hepatitis B virus infection.

As to this clonotype: A read error may account for a junction end that differs from germline. V is TRBV10-3 and J is TRBJ2-5, with D possibly being TRBD2 (5 bases). In germline, CDR1 is ENHRY, CDR2 SYGVKD. The CDR3 covers 11 residues. CDR3 sequence: CVIMEAETQYF. The CDR3 DNA reads TGTGTCATCATGGAGGCAGAGACCCAGTACTTC.

Regarding this clonotype: Without the conserved terminal phenylalanine or tryptophan, this CDR3 likely stems from a read error. CDR3 sequence (DNA): TGTGCCAGTACTACAGGTCAAAGGGACAATGAGCAGTTCCTC. It yields the protein CASTTGQRDNEQFL. V gene TRBV12-3 or TRBV12-4 combines with J gene TRBJ2-1; weak D call: TRBD1 (5 bases). Trimming removed 9 bases at V and 5 bases at J, with 17 bases between. This CDR3 is 14 amino acids long.

This chain connects TRBV11-2 to TRBJ2-7; D might be TRBD1 (6 bases). This CDR3 contains 14 residues. Germline V gene sequence: CDR1 SGHAT, CDR2 FQNNGV. The CDR3 region is CVTSPNRDSYEQYF. The CDR3 DNA reads as TGTGTCACCAGCCCAAACAGGGATTCCTACGAGCAGTACTTC. The full variable domain, with the rest looked up from reference TRBV11-2 and TRBJ2-7, is EAGVAQSPRYKIIEKRQSVAFWCNPISGHATLYWYQQILGQGPKLLIQFQNNGVVDDSQLPKDRFSAERLKGVDSTLKIQPAKLEDSAVYLCVTSPNRDSYEQYFGPGTRLTVT.

About this clonotype itself: One end of the junction fails to match germline, which may point to a read error. The chain is built from TRBV4-2 and TRBJ2-5; D is unclear. Germline CDR1 LGHNA, CDR2 YNFKEQ. This CDR3 region has 11 residues. CDR3 sequence reads: CACGQGETQYF. CDR3 nucleotide sequence: TGTGCCTGCGGCCAAGGAGAGACACAGTACTTC.

The chain employs TRBV28 and TRBJ1-2, with D maybe TRBD1 (5 bases). V lost 2 bases and J lost 0, with 16 bases in between. The germline CDR1 and CDR2 sequences are MDHEN and SYDVKM. The CDR3 consists of 17 residues. CDR3 DNA: TGTGCCAGCAGTTTAGGGGGGGGAGTCGCCGCTAACTATGGCTACACCTTC. Translation: CASSLGGGVAANYGYTF.

This chain connects TRBV4-2 to TRBJ2-1; D is perhaps TRBD1 (5 bases). In germline, CDR1 is LGHNA, CDR2 YNFKEQ. With 1 base removed from V and 0 bases from J, the gap between germline ends came to 25 bases. The CDR3 loop spans 21 amino acids. CDR3: CASSQGWIRGQRDCSYNEQFF. The DNA for the CDR3 is TGTGCCAGCAGCCAAGGCTGGATTAGAGGACAACGTGACTGCTCCTACAATGAGCAGTTCTTC.

Details on this clonotype: Germline and junction disagree at one end, which may indicate a read error. This chain joins TRBV29-1 and TRBJ2-7; D uncertain. CDR1 is SQVTM and CDR2 is ANQGSEA in the germline V gene. The CDR3 has 16 residues. CDR3 sequence: CSVEDQEATPSYEHYF. The CDR3 DNA sequence: TGCAGTGTTGAAGATCAAGAGGCCACCCCTTCATACGAGCACTACTTC.

The chain combines TRBV12-3 or TRBV12-4 with TRBJ2-3; TRBD2 is a possible D gene (6 bases). Deletions cut 6 bases from V and 5 bases from J, with 9 bases between. The CDR3 consists of 12 residues. The CDR3 spells CASSPRGDTQYF. CDR3 bases: TGTGCCAGCAGCCCGCGGGGAGATACGCAGTATTTT.

A remark on this clonotype: The junction and the germline gene differ at one end; a read error may be behind it. J is TRBJ2-1 and V is TRBV11-2, with 7 nucleotides matching TRBD2. The CDR3 is made up of 16 amino acids. Per germline, CDR1 SGHAT and CDR2 FQNNGV. Here the CDR3 DNA reads TGTGCCGGCAGCTTCGATATCAGACTAGCCATGGGTGAGCAGTTCTTC. Translated: CAGSFDIRLAMGEQFF.

Remarks on this clonotype: A single base separates this from a much larger clone, so it may be a read error. This chain uses TRBV4-1 with TRBJ2-2; possibly TRBD2 for D (5 bases). Germline loops: CDR1 MGHRA, CDR2 YSYEKL. The germline V and J ends were trimmed by 0 bases and 6 bases, with 17 bases remaining between them. This CDR3 is built from 17 residues. The chain's CDR3 is CASSQDPVGDLSGELFF. The CDR3 DNA reads as TGCGCCAGCAGCCAAGACCCGGTGGGAGATTTGTCCGGGGAGCTGTTTTTT.

For this clonotype: At one end the junction does not follow the germline gene, possibly because of a read error. V gene TRBV11-1 combines with J gene TRBJ1-2; TRBD1 aligns across 8 bases. Germline CDR1 is SGHAT and CDR2 is FQDESV (reference sequence). The CDR3 is 15 residues long. CDR3 sequence reads: CASCPQTGDNYGYTF. CDR3 coding DNA: TGTGCCAGCTGCCCGCAGACAGGGGATAACTATGGATACACTTTC.

A word on this clonotype: This may arise from a read error, as a much more abundant clone is one base away. The chain's CDR3 is CDSSPRSGSEQYF. CDR3 DNA sequence: TGTGACAGCAGCCCCCGTTCAGGGTCCGAGCAGTACTTC. This chain links TRBV7-9 with TRBJ2-7, with D tentatively TRBD1 (5 bases). This CDR3 is 13 amino acids long. Germline V gene data show CDR1 as SEHNR and CDR2 as FQNEAQ (reference sequence).

Points on this clonotype: A junction boundary mismatches the germline segment, possibly from a read error. This chain joins TRBV11-1 and TRBJ2-3, with 7 bases lining up with TRBD1. There are 14 residues in the CDR3. Per germline, CDR1 SGHAT and CDR2 FQDESV (reference sequence). Here the CDR3 DNA reads TGTGCCAGCATCCGGGACAGTGCCCGGGATATGCAGTATTTT. As protein: CASIRDSARDMQYF.

The table lists this clonotype with many counts. This chain uses TRBV12-3 or TRBV12-4 with TRBJ2-5; TRBD1 matches at 9 bases. Trimming at V came to 6 bases and at J to 4 bases, leaving 6 bases not matched to a gene. This CDR3 is built from 14 residues. CDR3 in DNA: TGTGCCAGCAGCCTTGGACAGGGGAGAGAGACCCAGTACTTC. It encodes CASSLGQGRETQYF.

Details on this clonotype: Germline is not matched at one junction end, which may reflect a read error. V usage is TRBV11-2 and J usage is TRBJ2-1, with D possibly being TRBD1 (6 bases). This CDR3 comprises 15 residues. The germline CDR1 and CDR2 sequences are SGHAT and FQNNGV. DNA of the CDR3: TGTGCCAGCGTGCTAGGGGACCTCCAGGGACATGAGCAGTTCTTT. It yields the protein CASVLGDLQGHEQFF.

This clonotype appeared a few times. The junction departs from germline at one end; a sequencing error may be responsible. The gene calls are TRBV5-1 and TRBJ2-2, with D tentatively TRBD2 (6 bases). CDR1 and CDR2 from the germline V gene are SGHRS and YFSETQ. The CDR3 extends over 18 amino acids. In DNA form, the CDR3 reads TGCGCCAGCAGCTCGATGTTTGGAGGGACGGTGAACACCGGGGAGCTGCTTTTT. It yields the protein CASSSMFGGTVNTGELLF. Looking up the rest from reference TRBV5-1 and TRBJ2-2 gives the full variable domain: KAGVTQTPRYLIKTRGQQVTLSCSPISGHRSVSWYQQTPGQGLQFLFEYFSETQRNKGNFPGRFSGRQFSNSRSEMNVSTLELGDSALYLCASSSMFGGTVNTGELLFGEGSRLTVL.

Regarding this clonotype: The junction departs from the called germline gene at one end, perhaps through a read error. V and J are TRBV4-2 and TRBJ2-7, with D possibly matching TRBD1 (5 bases). There are 15 residues in the CDR3. Germline CDR1 reads LGHNA; CDR2 reads YNFKEQ. The CDR3 spells CASSQGRTRSYEHYF. In nucleotides, the CDR3 is TGTGCCAGCAGCCAAGGACGGACAAGATCCTACGAGCATTACTTC.

Turning to this clonotype: At one end, the junction sequence differs from germline, possibly due to a read error. The V gene is TRBV12-3 or TRBV12-4, the J gene TRBJ2-1, with D perhaps given as TRBD1 or TRBD2 (5 bases each). The CDR3 runs to 14 residues. The CDR3 nucleotides read TGTACCAGTAGTACAGGCCAGAGGGGCAATGAGCAGTTCTTC. Amino acids: CTSSTGQRGNEQFF.

Comments on this clonotype: In this CDR3 the conserved last residue, phenylalanine or tryptophan, is missing, so a read error is likely. The chain joins TRBV29-1 to TRBJ2-6, with TRBD1 matching over 8 bases. The CDR3 spans 16 residues. V lost 5 bases and J lost 0; bases outside the gene matches: 6. Germline lookup yields CDR1 SQVTM and CDR2 ANQGSEA. DNA of the CDR3: TGCAGCGTTACCGGGACAGGAAGCTCTGGGGCCAACGTCCTGACTATC. Its translation: CSVTGTGSSGANVLTI.

The chain joins TRBV7-9 to TRBJ2-5; possibly TRBD1 or TRBD2 for D (6 bases each). The CDR3 has 16 residues. Looked up from germline, CDR1 is SEHNR and CDR2 is FQNEAQ (reference sequence). V was shortened by 0 bases and J by 5 bases, with 16 bases between the two germline ends. The CDR3 DNA reads TGTGCCAGCAGCTTAGCGGCGTTGGGGGGCGTGGAGACCCAGTACTTC. It translates to CASSLAALGGVETQYF.

About this clonotype itself: The junction shows a germline mismatch at one end, possibly a read error. The chain has TRBV10-3 and TRBJ2-7; tentatively, D is TRBD1 (7 bases). Germline CDR1 and CDR2: ENHRY and SYGVKD. CDR3 length: 12 residues. The CDR3 sequence: CAITGTAGEEYF. The CDR3 nucleotides are TGTGCCATCACCGGGACAGCGGGCGAGGAGTACTTC.